This entry lists 29 T cell receptor beta chains sequenced from one sample in a study of OX40 agonist ivuxolimab in advanced cancers. Produced via immunoSEQ multiplex PCR; TCRdb's table is partial and in-frame only. The sample lists 99,000 or so clones, around 94% occurring once. The source material was CD4+ or CD8+ T cells sorted from blood, sampled in a trial of the OX40 agonist ivuxolimab. The receptors come from an adult with an advanced solid tumor such as melanoma, head and neck, liver or kidney cancer.

This chain links TRBV19 with TRBJ1-5, with a possible D match to TRBD1 (6 bases). CDR1 is LNHDA, CDR2 SQIVND, per germline (reference sequence). The CDR3 consists of 13 residues. Trimming removed 10 bases from V and 5 bases from J, with 15 bases in between. CDR3 sequence: CATQGGIYQPQHF. The DNA for the CDR3 is TGTGCCACACAGGGAGGGATTTATCAGCCCCAGCATTTT.

The gene calls are TRBV7-9 and TRBJ2-7; D not certain. Looked up from germline, CDR1 is SEHNR and CDR2 is FQNEAQ (reference sequence). CDR3 size: 13 residues. V gave up 1 base and J gave up 7 bases, with 11 bases separating them. Here the CDR3 DNA reads TGTGCCAGCAGCTTAGAGGCCGGCGTGGAGCAGTACTTC. This codes for CASSLEAGVEQYF.

The chain carries TRBV7-2 and TRBJ2-1; D gene unclear. Trimming took 6 bases from V and 12 from J, leaving 18 bases between them. The CDR3 contains 13 residues. CDR1 and CDR2 from the germline V gene are SGHTA and FQGNSA. Written as DNA, the CDR3 is TGTGCCAGCAGTTTGACCGGGCCCCCTGGGCAGTTCTTC. Protein: CASSLTGPPGQFF.

This clone showed up just once. The chain carries TRBV6-1 and TRBJ2-7; D is perhaps TRBD1 or TRBD2 (6 bases each). CDR3 length equals 12 residues. Looked up from germline, CDR1 is MNHNS and CDR2 is SASEGT. V shed 7 bases and J shed 5 bases, with 12 bases lying between them. CDR3: CASIEGGHEQYF. CDR3 coding DNA: TGTGCCAGCATAGAGGGGGGTCACGAGCAGTACTTC.

The V and J genes are TRBV9 and TRBJ2-7, with a possible D match to TRBD1 (6 bases). The CDR3 sequence is 14 residues long. From germline, CDR1 is SGDLS and CDR2 YYNGEE. Trimming removed 3 bases at V and 2 bases at J, with 12 bases between. CDR3 residues: CASSAGQRAYEQYF. CDR3 sequence (DNA): TGTGCCAGCAGCGCCGGACAGAGGGCCTACGAGCAGTACTTC.

The chain recombines TRBV6-5 with TRBJ1-2; possible D gene TRBD1, 6 bases. This CDR3 has 12 amino acids. Germline CDR1 is MNHEY and CDR2 is SVGAGI. V was cut by 6 bases and J by 7 bases, with 12 bases left in between. CDR3 sequence (DNA): TGTGCCAGCAGCGTACAGGGCACTGGCTACACCTTC. Protein sequence: CASSVQGTGYTF.

The V gene is TRBV15, the J gene TRBJ2-1; tentative D call: TRBD1 (6 bases). Germline-derived CDR1 and CDR2 are LNHNV and YYDKDF (reference sequence). This CDR3 is built from 17 residues. The germline V and J ends were trimmed by 0 bases and 3 bases, with 15 bases remaining between them. CDR3 residues: CATSRDWGHGDYNEQFF. The CDR3 DNA sequence: TGTGCCACCAGCAGAGATTGGGGGCATGGCGACTACAATGAGCAGTTCTTC. The variable domain in full, with the rest retrieved from reference TRBV15 and TRBJ2-1, is DAMVIQNPRYQVTQFGKPVTLSCSQTLNHNVMYWYQQKSSQAPKLLFHYYDKDFNNEADTPDNFQSRRPNTSFCFLDIRSPGLGDTAMYLCATSRDWGHGDYNEQFFGPGTRLTVL.

J is TRBJ2-1 and V is TRBV5-8; weak D call: TRBD2 (5 bases). V was cut by 2 bases and J by 9 bases, with 9 bases left in between. The CDR3 totals 12 residues. Per the germline V gene, CDR1 is SGHTS and CDR2 is YDEGEE. As DNA, the CDR3 is TGTGCCAGCAGCTTTCGTGCGGGTGAGCAGTTCTTC. Translated: CASSFRAGEQFF. Full variable domain (outside the CDR3, taken from reference TRBV5-8 and TRBJ2-1): EAGVTQSPTHLIKTRGQQATLRCSPISGHTSVYWYQQALGLGLQFLLWYDEGEERNRGNFPPRFSGRQFPNYSSELNVNALELEDSALYLCASSFRAGEQFFGPGTRLTVL.

The V call is TRBV29-1, the J call TRBJ2-5; 7 bases are shared with TRBD1. V lost 7 bases, J lost 0 bases, and 8 bases stayed unmatched. CDR3 length equals 14 residues. In germline, CDR1 is SQVTM, CDR2 ANQGSEA. CDR3 sequence (DNA): TGCAGCGCGACCGGGACAGCGTACCAAGAGACCCAGTACTTC. This gives the protein CSATGTAYQETQYF. The complete variable domain, with remaining parts taken from reference TRBV29-1 and TRBJ2-5, reads SAVISQKPSRDICQRGTSLTIQCQVDSQVTMMFWYRQQPGQSLTLIATANQGSEATYESGFVIDKFPISRPNLTFSTLTVSNMSPEDSSIYLCSATGTAYQETQYFGPGTRLLVL.

CDR3 sequence: CASSLVTGGRTEAFF. As DNA, the CDR3 is TGTGCCAGCAGCTTAGTGACAGGGGGCCGGACTGAAGCTTTCTTT. The genes are TRBV7-9 and TRBJ1-1, with 10 bases identical to TRBD1. The ends lost 1 base at V and 5 bases at J; junction bases unmatched: 4. The germline V gene has CDR1 SEHNR and CDR2 FQNEAQ (reference sequence). The CDR3 is made up of 15 amino acids.

The CDR3 DNA is TGTGCCAGCTACGAGCAGTACGTC. As protein: CASYEQYV. The chain couples TRBV3-2 to TRBJ2-7. TRBV3-2 is deemed a pseudogene. The CDR3 has 8 residues.

This chain joins TRBV28 and TRBJ1-2; unclear D gene. From germline, CDR1 is MDHEN and CDR2 SYDVKM. Trimming took 7 bases from V and 7 from J, leaving 13 bases between them. The CDR3 is made up of 12 amino acids. CDR3 nucleotide sequence: TGTGCCAGCACCGTCGCCGGGCTTGGCTACACCTTC. Translation: CASTVAGLGYTF.

The V and J genes are TRBV19 and TRBJ1-1; 7 bases align to TRBD1. Germline loops: CDR1 LNHDA, CDR2 SQIVND (reference sequence). The CDR3 is made up of 14 amino acids. Unmatched junction bases numbered 2, after V lost 2 bases and J lost 2 bases. The CDR3 region is CASSIYRGNTEAFF. In DNA form, the CDR3 reads TGTGCCAGTAGTATATACAGGGGCAACACTGAAGCTTTCTTT.

This chain uses TRBV29-1 with TRBJ1-2; D is undetermined. The ends were cut back, 0 bases at V and 1 base at J, with 15 bases in the middle. This CDR3 has 16 amino acids. The germline gives CDR1 SQVTM, CDR2 ANQGSEA. The CDR3 coding sequence is TGCAGCGTTGAAGATATTTTAAACAGAATTAACTATGGCTACACCTTC. Protein product: CSVEDILNRINYGYTF.

V usage is TRBV6-1 and J usage is TRBJ1-5; TRBD1 aligns across 8 bases. There are 14 residues in the CDR3. Trimming at V came to 6 bases and at J to 2 bases, leaving 3 bases not matched to a gene. Per the germline V gene, CDR1 is MNHNS and CDR2 is SASEGT. This chain's CDR3 is CASSLTGGNQPQHF. Written as DNA, the CDR3 is TGTGCCAGCAGCCTGACAGGGGGCAATCAGCCCCAGCATTTT.

This clone came up a few times. The chain uses TRBV7-2 and TRBJ1-2; 7 bases map to TRBD1. This CDR3 is built from 12 residues. Germline values: CDR1 SGHTA, CDR2 FQGNSA. With V trimmed by 9 bases and J by 7 bases, 8 bases remained unmatched. The CDR3 DNA reads as TGTGCCAGACGAGAACAGGGGTTTGGCTACACCTTC. Amino acid sequence: CARREQGFGYTF.

The rearrangement joins TRBV9 to TRBJ1-3; 7 nucleotides align to TRBD1. Germline-derived CDR1 and CDR2 are SGDLS and YYNGEE. This CDR3 is 16 amino acids long. V lost 4 bases to trimming and J lost 2 bases; unmatched junction nucleotides: 9. The CDR3 protein is CASSPTGLDTGNTIYF. The CDR3 DNA reads TGTGCCAGCAGCCCGACAGGGCTCGATACTGGAAACACCATATATTTT.

V gene TRBV30 combines with J gene TRBJ1-1; D gene unclear. CDR1 and CDR2 from the germline V gene are GTSNPN and SVGIG (reference sequence). There are 17 residues in the CDR3. Trimming took off 2 bases at V and 4 bases at J, with 23 bases between the two ends. CDR3 nucleotides: TGTGCCTGGAGTTCACACCGTGGGTTTTTGATGGGCACTGAAGCTTTCTTT. As protein: CAWSSHRGFLMGTEAFF. Full variable domain (rest looked up from reference TRBV30 and TRBJ1-1): SQTIHQWPATLVQPVGSPLSLECTVEGTSNPNLYWYRQAAGRGLQLLFYSVGIGQISSEVPQNLSASRPQDRQFILSSKKLLLSDSGFYLCAWSSHRGFLMGTEAFFGQGTRLTVV.

The chain couples TRBV30 to TRBJ1-1; D remains ambiguous. The V gene's germline CDR1 is GTSNPN and CDR2 SVGIG (reference sequence). The CDR3 length is 16 residues. V lost 0 bases and J lost 0, with 14 bases in between. CDR3 protein: CAWSVRWGNMNTEAFF. CDR3 nucleotides: TGTGCCTGGAGTGTACGATGGGGAAACATGAACACTGAAGCTTTCTTT.

The chain combines TRBV6-6 with TRBJ1-2; 9 bases fit TRBD1. CDR1 MNHNY and CDR2 SVGAGI come from the germline V gene (reference sequence). V was clipped by 7 bases and J by 8 bases; unmatched bases: 8. The CDR3 has 13 residues. In DNA, the CDR3 is TGTGCCAGCAACAGAGGACAGGGGCGCGGCTACACCTTC. Protein: CASNRGQGRGYTF.

The CDR3 DNA sequence: TGTGCGACCCCCAGGGACTCTGGAAACACCATATATTTT. As protein: CATPRDSGNTIYF. This chain links TRBV30 with TRBJ1-3, with TRBD1 as a possible D gene (5 bases). Germline CDR1 reads GTSNPN; CDR2 reads SVGIG (reference sequence). The CDR3 extends over 13 amino acids.

The chain uses TRBV4-3 and TRBJ1-2; D may be TRBD1 (5 bases). The CDR3 has 13 amino acids. CDR1 and CDR2 (germline): LGHNA, YSLEER. Trimming took 4 bases from V and 4 from J, leaving 10 bases between them. The CDR3 DNA sequence: TGCGCCAGCAGCCTCGGACACCCCTATGGCTACACCTTC. It codes for CASSLGHPYGYTF.

The V and J genes are TRBV6-1 and TRBJ1-1; 7 positions agree with TRBD1. The CDR3 totals 15 residues. V lost 3 bases, J lost 4 bases, and 8 bases stayed unmatched. Germline V gene data show CDR1 as MNHNS and CDR2 as SASEGT. The CDR3 sequence: CASSEPRGGGTEAFF. As DNA, the CDR3 is TGTGCCAGCAGTGAGCCCAGGGGGGGTGGCACTGAAGCTTTCTTT.

This clone was detected a few times. The chain is built from TRBV5-6 and TRBJ1-6; a possible D gene is TRBD1 (6 bases). V gave up 2 bases and J gave up 7 bases, with 7 bases separating them. Germline-derived CDR1 and CDR2 are SGHDT and YYEEEE. This CDR3 is built from 13 residues. The chain's CDR3 is CASSFGQNSPLHF. The DNA of the CDR3 is TGTGCCAGCAGCTTCGGACAGAATTCACCCCTCCACTTT.

The J gene is TRBJ2-1, the V gene TRBV7-8; 10 positions agree with TRBD2. The CDR3 consists of 16 residues. The V segment lost 5 bases and the J segment 4 bases; nucleotides outside the gene matches: 8. From germline, CDR1 is SGHVS and CDR2 FQNEAQ. CDR3 sequence (DNA): TGTGCCAGCAGCGCAACTAGCGGGACGTTTTACAATGAGCAGTTCTTC. Protein product: CASSATSGTFYNEQFF.

This clone has more than one count but fewer than ten. This rearrangement joins TRBV30 to TRBJ1-6, with D hard to call. This CDR3 has 14 amino acids. Trimming removed 4 bases at V and 5 bases at J, with 12 bases between. CDR1 and CDR2 from the germline V gene are GTSNPN and SVGIG (reference sequence). In nucleotides, the CDR3 is TGTGCCTGGACTCCCACGTGGGATAATTCACCCCTCCACTTT. It translates to CAWTPTWDNSPLHF.

The chain is built from TRBV9 and TRBJ2-1; TRBD2 aligns across 7 bases. Germline lookup yields CDR1 SGDLS and CDR2 YYNGEE. The CDR3 is made up of 14 amino acids. The ends lost 0 bases at V and 6 bases at J; junction bases unmatched: 3. The chain's CDR3 is CASSVVPSGNEQFF. In nucleotides, the CDR3 is TGTGCCAGCAGCGTAGTCCCTAGCGGCAATGAGCAGTTCTTC.

The chain recombines TRBV6-1 with TRBJ1-5; D is unresolved. The ends were cut back, 6 bases at V and 11 bases at J, with 14 bases in the middle. The germline gives CDR1 MNHNS, CDR2 SASEGT. The CDR3 sequence is 12 residues long. CDR3 sequence: CASRADSSAQHF. CDR3 sequence (DNA): TGTGCCAGCAGAGCCGATTCCTCGGCCCAGCATTTT.

This rearrangement joins TRBV28 to TRBJ1-5; TRBD1 matches 9 bases. Looked up from germline, CDR1 is MDHEN and CDR2 is SYDVKM. With 5 bases clipped from V and 7 bases from J, the junction kept 18 bases outside the gene matches. This CDR3 contains 18 residues. CDR3 nucleotides: TGTGCCAGCAGTCGAACACGTGGGACCGACAGGGGGAGCCAGCCCCAGCATTTT. It translates to CASSRTRGTDRGSQPQHF.